These T cell receptor beta chains were read from a single sample in a study of blood T cells in healthy people across ages. MiXCR was run by TCRdb on the 5' RACE reads, yielding one entry per CDR3 protein. The table records some 710,000 distinct CDR3 sequences, 20% to 25% of them present only once. The sample consisted of blood. These receptors were taken from a man aged 70-80 years in good health. CDR3s include the opening cysteine and the closing phenylalanine or tryptophan. A D gene is named only where the DNA matches it firmly. A row's size may be missing; if present it is once, few, many or a size class.

CDR3 length: 14; V gene: TRBV20-1; D gene: TRBD2; J gene: TRBJ2-2; clone size: NA; CDR3 DNA: TGCAGTGCTCGTAGCGGGGGGGCTTCCGGGGAGCTGTTTTTT; CDR3 protein: CSARSGGASGELFF
CDR3 length: 16; V gene: TRBV4-1; D gene: NA; J gene: TRBJ1-2; clone size: few; CDR3 DNA: TGCGCCAGCAGCCAAGAGTTGGTTCGGGCTAACTATGGCTACACCTTC; CDR3 protein: CASSQELVRANYGYTF
CDR3 length: 15; V gene: TRBV3-1; D gene: NA; J gene: TRBJ1-3; clone size: few; CDR3 DNA: TGTGCCAGCAGCCGAATAACAGGCCCTGGAAACACCATATATTTT; CDR3 protein: CASSRITGPGNTIYF
CDR3 length: 16; V gene: TRBV12-3/TRBV12-4; D gene: TRBD1; J gene: TRBJ1-1; clone size: NA; CDR3 DNA: TGTGCCAGCAGTCCCCGGGACAGGGATATAGGCACTGAAGCTTTCTTT; CDR3 protein: CASSPRDRDIGTEAFF
CDR3 length: 12; V gene: TRBV3-1; D gene: NA; J gene: TRBJ2-1; clone size: few; CDR3 DNA: TGTGCCAGCAGCCAAACCAGAAGTCAGCAGTTCTTC; CDR3 protein: CASSQTRSQQFF
CDR3 length: 17; V gene: TRBV5-1; D gene: NA; J gene: TRBJ1-4; clone size: many; CDR3 DNA: TGCGCCAGCAGCTACTCTACAACCGGGACAACTAATGAAAAACTGTTTTTT; CDR3 protein: CASSYSTTGTTNEKLFF
CDR3 length: 14; V gene: TRBV30; D gene: TRBD2; J gene: TRBJ2-1; clone size: NA; CDR3 DNA: TGTGCCTGGAGTCTACTAGCGGGAGGGAATGAGCAGTTCTTC; CDR3 protein: CAWSLLAGGNEQFF
CDR3 length: 15; V gene: TRBV7-3; D gene: TRBD2; J gene: TRBJ2-1; clone size: NA; CDR3 DNA: TGTGCCAGCAGCTCGGCCGGACTAGCAGTCAATGAGCAGTTCTTC; CDR3 protein: CASSSAGLAVNEQFF
CDR3 length: 15; V gene: TRBV3-1; D gene: TRBD2; J gene: TRBJ2-2; clone size: few; CDR3 DNA: TGTGCCAGCAGCCAAGTCGGCGGGGGCACCGGGGAGCTGTTTTTT; CDR3 protein: CASSQVGGGTGELFF
CDR3 length: 17; V gene: TRBV6-5; D gene: NA; J gene: TRBJ2-1; clone size: few; CDR3 DNA: TGTGCCAGCAGTTACCGTTCAGGGTCTAGCTCCTACAATGAGCAGTTCTTC; CDR3 protein: CASSYRSGSSSYNEQFF
CDR3 length: 12; V gene: TRBV7-6; D gene: NA; J gene: TRBJ2-1; clone size: few; CDR3 DNA: TGTGCCAGCAGCCCCTCTAGCCGGGAGCAGTTCTTC; CDR3 protein: CASSPSSREQFF
CDR3 length: 12; V gene: TRBV7-9; D gene: NA; J gene: TRBJ1-1; clone size: NA; CDR3 DNA: TGTGCCAGCAAACAACCGAACACTGAAGCTTTCTTT; CDR3 protein: CASKQPNTEAFF
CDR3 length: 15; V gene: TRBV27; D gene: NA; J gene: TRBJ1-5; clone size: NA; CDR3 DNA: TGTGCCAGCAGTTCATACAGGGCGTCGGGTCAGCCCCAGCATTTT; CDR3 protein: CASSSYRASGQPQHF
CDR3 length: 12; V gene: TRBV12-3/TRBV12-4; D gene: NA; J gene: TRBJ2-7; clone size: few; CDR3 DNA: TGTGCCAGCAGTGCGACTGCCATCGAGCAGTACTTC; CDR3 protein: CASSATAIEQYF
CDR3 length: 12; V gene: TRBV7-2; D gene: NA; J gene: TRBJ1-5; clone size: few; CDR3 DNA: TGTGCCAGCAGCTTTTCGTATTGGCCCCAGCATTTT; CDR3 protein: CASSFSYWPQHF
CDR3 length: 14; V gene: TRBV7-9; D gene: NA; J gene: TRBJ2-7; clone size: many; CDR3 DNA: TGTGCCAGCAGCCCCAGACTGGATCGCTACGAGCAGTACTTC; CDR3 protein: CASSPRLDRYEQYF
CDR3 length: 13; V gene: TRBV29-1; D gene: NA; J gene: TRBJ1-1; clone size: many; CDR3 DNA: TGCAGCGCACGACAGGCTGGCGACACTGAAGCTTTCTTT; CDR3 protein: CSARQAGDTEAFF
CDR3 length: 13; V gene: TRBV20-1; D gene: NA; J gene: TRBJ2-5; clone size: few; CDR3 DNA: TGCAGTGCTGTTCTGGGGGTTCAAGAGACCCAGTACTTC; CDR3 protein: CSAVLGVQETQYF
CDR3 length: 15; V gene: TRBV5-1; D gene: NA; J gene: TRBJ1-4; clone size: many; CDR3 DNA: TGCGCCAGCAGCTTGGAAGGGCGTCCCACGGAAAAACTGTTTTTT; CDR3 protein: CASSLEGRPTEKLFF
CDR3 length: 14; V gene: TRBV27; D gene: TRBD2; J gene: TRBJ2-1; clone size: few; CDR3 DNA: TGTGCCAGCAGTTTAGGGCTAGCGGGTATTGAGCAGTTCTTC; CDR3 protein: CASSLGLAGIEQFF
CDR3 length: 16; V gene: TRBV29-1; D gene: TRBD1; J gene: TRBJ2-6; clone size: once; CDR3 DNA: TGCAGCGTTGGGACAGGGGGCATTTCTGGGGCCAACGTCCTGACTTTC; CDR3 protein: CSVGTGGISGANVLTF
CDR3 length: 14; V gene: TRBV5-1; D gene: NA; J gene: TRBJ2-2; clone size: NA; CDR3 DNA: TGCGCCAGCAGGGGGCCGGACTTCACCGGGGAGCTGTTTTTT; CDR3 protein: CASRGPDFTGELFF
CDR3 length: 13; V gene: TRBV10-3; D gene: NA; J gene: TRBJ1-5; clone size: few; CDR3 DNA: TGTGCCATCAGTGAGTGGGGAAATCAGCCCCAGCATTTT; CDR3 protein: CAISEWGNQPQHF
CDR3 length: 15; V gene: TRBV7-9; D gene: NA; J gene: TRBJ2-1; clone size: NA; CDR3 DNA: TGTGCCAGCATCCTGGGGACGGATTTCTACAATGAGCAGTTCTTC; CDR3 protein: CASILGTDFYNEQFF
CDR3 length: 14; V gene: TRBV28; D gene: NA; J gene: TRBJ2-7; clone size: few; CDR3 DNA: TGTGCCAACAGTATTCTAGGGGGGTCCTACGAGCAGTACTTC; CDR3 protein: CANSILGGSYEQYF
CDR3 length: 15; V gene: TRBV20-1; D gene: TRBD1; J gene: TRBJ2-7; clone size: NA; CDR3 DNA: TGCAGTGCTAGAGGGGGAAGACAGGGGCACCACGAGCAGTACTTC; CDR3 protein: CSARGGRQGHHEQYF
CDR3 length: 12; V gene: TRBV29-1; D gene: NA; J gene: TRBJ2-5; clone size: NA; CDR3 DNA: TGCAGCGTTGAAATAGGATGGGAGACCCAGTACTTC; CDR3 protein: CSVEIGWETQYF
CDR3 length: 13; V gene: TRBV6-1; D gene: NA; J gene: TRBJ1-3; clone size: NA; CDR3 DNA: TGTGCCAGCGTTCGGAGCTCTGGAAACACCATATATTTT; CDR3 protein: CASVRSSGNTIYF
CDR3 length: 15; V gene: TRBV20-1; D gene: TRBD2; J gene: TRBJ2-3; clone size: NA; CDR3 DNA: TGCAGTGCAGGGGACGGGAGGGGCGTGGTAGATACGCAGTATTTT; CDR3 protein: CSAGDGRGVVDTQYF
CDR3 length: 16; V gene: TRBV12-3/TRBV12-4; D gene: TRBD2; J gene: TRBJ2-5; clone size: few; CDR3 DNA: TGTGCCAGCAGTCCCAAACGACTAGCGGGCCAAGAGACCCAGTACTTC; CDR3 protein: CASSPKRLAGQETQYF
CDR3 length: 13; V gene: TRBV30; D gene: NA; J gene: TRBJ2-5; clone size: NA; CDR3 DNA: TGTGCCTGGAACCCCAGTCGCCAAGAGACCCAGTACTTC; CDR3 protein: CAWNPSRQETQYF
CDR3 length: 12; V gene: TRBV5-1; D gene: NA; J gene: TRBJ2-2; clone size: NA; CDR3 DNA: TGCGCCAGCAGCTTGGAAGAAGGGGAGCTGTTTTTT; CDR3 protein: CASSLEEGELFF
CDR3 length: 14; V gene: TRBV5-1; D gene: NA; J gene: TRBJ2-7; clone size: many; CDR3 DNA: TGCGCCAGCAGCTTGGAAGCAGTCTCCTACGAGCAGTACTTC; CDR3 protein: CASSLEAVSYEQYF
CDR3 length: 11; V gene: TRBV12-3/TRBV12-4; D gene: NA; J gene: TRBJ2-1; clone size: NA; CDR3 DNA: TGTGCCAGCAGTTTAGAACTAACGCAGTTCTTC; CDR3 protein: CASSLELTQFF
CDR3 length: 18; V gene: TRBV2; D gene: TRBD2; J gene: TRBJ2-1; clone size: NA; CDR3 DNA: TGTGCCAGCAAGGTGGGACTAGCGGGGGAGAGCTCCTACAATGAGCAGTTCTTC; CDR3 protein: CASKVGLAGESSYNEQFF
CDR3 length: 15; V gene: TRBV11-3; D gene: NA; J gene: TRBJ2-1; clone size: NA; CDR3 DNA: TGTGCCAGCAGCTTAGGGGCAGGGGAGACAAGGGAGCAGTTCTTC; CDR3 protein: CASSLGAGETREQFF
CDR3 length: 13; V gene: TRBV5-1; D gene: NA; J gene: TRBJ2-1; clone size: many; CDR3 DNA: TGCGCCAGCAGCTTGGGACTACTAAATGAGCAGTTCTTC; CDR3 protein: CASSLGLLNEQFF
CDR3 length: 12; V gene: TRBV30; D gene: NA; J gene: TRBJ2-5; clone size: NA; CDR3 DNA: TGTGCCTGGAGTGGCCCGCGAGAGACCCAGTACTTC; CDR3 protein: CAWSGPRETQYF
CDR3 length: 16; V gene: TRBV29-1; D gene: TRBD2; J gene: TRBJ2-3; clone size: NA; CDR3 DNA: TGCAGCGTTCAGACTAGCGGGAGGTCTAGCACAGATACGCAGTATTTT; CDR3 protein: CSVQTSGRSSTDTQYF
CDR3 length: 16; V gene: TRBV12-3/TRBV12-4; D gene: NA; J gene: TRBJ1-2; clone size: few; CDR3 DNA: TGTGCCAGCAGTTTAAACACAGGGTGGTACGACTATGGCTACACCTTC; CDR3 protein: CASSLNTGWYDYGYTF
CDR3 length: 12; V gene: TRBV24-1; D gene: NA; J gene: TRBJ1-2; clone size: NA; CDR3 DNA: TGTGCCACCAGTGATGGTGGGGATGGCTACACCTTC; CDR3 protein: CATSDGGDGYTF
CDR3 length: 15; V gene: TRBV6-6; D gene: TRBD1; J gene: TRBJ1-5; clone size: NA; CDR3 DNA: TGTGCCAGCAGTTATAGACAGGGGGGGGATCAGCCCCAGCATTTT; CDR3 protein: CASSYRQGGDQPQHF
CDR3 length: 15; V gene: TRBV12-3/TRBV12-4; D gene: TRBD1; J gene: TRBJ1-6; clone size: many; CDR3 DNA: TGTGCCAGCAGCCCGGGACAGGGTGGAAATTCACCCCTCCACTTT; CDR3 protein: CASSPGQGGNSPLHF
CDR3 length: 15; V gene: TRBV5-1; D gene: NA; J gene: TRBJ2-3; clone size: many; CDR3 DNA: TGCGCCAGCAGCCTCACACCAACTAGCACAGATACGCAGTATTTT; CDR3 protein: CASSLTPTSTDTQYF
CDR3 length: 16; V gene: TRBV6-1; D gene: NA; J gene: TRBJ2-3; clone size: NA; CDR3 DNA: TGTGCCAGCAGTGAAGCACGGATGGGACCGTCGGATACGCAGTATTTT; CDR3 protein: CASSEARMGPSDTQYF